Listed here are 6 T cell receptor beta chains from one sample, sequenced in a study of post-analysis software for immune sequencing data. Study results and limitations: Patients carried 4 or 5 TRBV segments more frequently than controls did, and TRBV5-6, TRBV5-1 and TRBV20-1 were among them.

Unique molecular identifiers were built into the TCR beta cDNA libraries. TCRdb reprocessed the PCR reads with MiXCR, giving one entry per CDR3 protein. This sample carries about half a million distinct CDR3 sequences, over 35% of them seen once, and the ten largest clones take 9% to 13%. Their specific antigens are unknown. Sequencing was performed on blood. These receptors were taken from a girl between 10 and 17 years old with multiple sclerosis.

With respect to this clonotype: The junction departs from germline at one end; a sequencing error may be responsible. The chain employs TRBV7-3 and TRBJ1-1; weak D call: TRBD1 (6 bases). The CDR3 extends over 17 amino acids. CDR1 and CDR2 (germline): SGHTA, FQGTGA. The CDR3 loop reads CASSLVAGGDLNTEVFF. In DNA form, the CDR3 reads TGTGCCAGCAGCTTAGTAGCCGGGGGCGATTTGAACACTGAAGTTTTCTTT. Full variable domain (missing parts from reference TRBV7-3 and TRBJ1-1): GAGVSQTPSNKVTEKGKYVELRCDPISGHTALYWYRQSLGQGPEFLIYFQGTGAADDSGLPNDRFFAVRPEGSVSTLKIQRTERGDSAVYLCASSLVAGGDLNTEVFFGQGTRLTVV.

This chain uses TRBV29-1 with TRBJ2-5; 7 nucleotides align to TRBD2. The tail of the sequence fits TRBJ2-7 better, so the J call may be wrong. Looked up from germline, CDR1 is SQVTM and CDR2 is ANQGSEA. The CDR3 extends over 14 amino acids. CDR3 protein: CSVALSSGYYEQYF. In DNA, the CDR3 is TGCAGCGTGGCCCTCTCTAGCGGCTACTACGAGCAGTACTTC.

This clonotype was picked up many times. In nucleotides, the CDR3 is TGTGCTAGTGGTTTGGCATCGGACAGGGGCCATGGGACCCAGTACTTC. Translating gives CASGLASDRGHGTQYF. The rearrangement links TRBV12-5 to TRBJ2-5, with TRBD1 matching 9 bases. The CDR3 runs 16 residues. The V gene end was trimmed by 1 base and the J gene end by 7 bases; junction bases not matched to a gene: 10. Germline values: CDR1 LGHNT, CDR2 FRNRAP.

The V call is TRBV29-1, the J call TRBJ2-7; D could derive from TRBD1 or TRBD2 (6 bases each). V gave up 2 bases and J gave up 5 bases, with 10 bases separating them. Germline loops: CDR1 SQVTM, CDR2 ANQGSEA. The CDR3 totals 12 residues. CDR3 nucleotides: TGCAGCGTTGAAACCGGGGGCGACGAGCAGTACTTC. Translating gives CSVETGGDEQYF.

V usage is TRBV6-6 and J usage is TRBJ2-7; D assignment may be TRBD1 or TRBD2 (7 bases each). The ends were cut back, 7 bases at V and 2 bases at J, with 15 bases in the middle. The CDR3 length is 14 residues. Germline CDR1 and CDR2: MNHNY and SVGAGI (reference sequence). CDR3 coding DNA: TGTGCCAGCACCCAGGGGGGGACTCCCTACGAGCAGTACTTC. It is translated as CASTQGGTPYEQYF.

J is TRBJ2-3 and V is TRBV3-1, with D unclear. This CDR3 contains 16 residues. V was clipped by 1 base and J by 3 bases, with 14 bases between them. Looked up from germline, CDR1 is LGHDT and CDR2 is YNNKEL (reference sequence). CDR3 sequence: CASSQGTVFITDTQYF. The CDR3 region has the DNA TGTGCCAGCAGCCAAGGGACCGTTTTTATTACAGATACGCAGTATTTT.